These 20 T cell receptor beta chains share one sample of origin, sequenced in a study of CD8 T cells in Susac syndrome. Reverse transcription of about 0.45 to 1 ug RNA was carried out with random hexamers. TCRdb recomputed calls from the immunoSEQ multiplex PCR reads with MiXCR, one row per CDR3 protein. Altogether 140,000 or so distinct CDR3 sequences are present, roughly 95% being singletons, with the ten largest covering 0.065% to 0.095%. Material for sequencing was CD4+ T cells from PBMCs. The source is a human donor with Susac syndrome.

This rearrangement joins TRBV7-2 to TRBJ2-7, with D uncertain. The CDR3 has 11 amino acids. Germline-derived CDR1 and CDR2 are SGHTA and FQGNSA. V was trimmed by 7 bases and J by 1 base, leaving 5 bases between them. Here the CDR3 DNA reads TGTGCCAGCAAATTATCCTACGAGCAGTACTTC. Translation: CASKLSYEQYF.

The chain uses TRBV4-1 and TRBJ2-1; 7 positions match TRBD2. This CDR3 region has 17 residues. Looked up from germline, CDR1 is MGHRA and CDR2 is YSYEKL. The V and J ends lost 1 base and 5 bases, in that order; junction bases with no gene match: 11. In nucleotides, the CDR3 is TGCGCCAGCAGCCAAGGTCAGCAGCGGGGCCTCAACAATGAGCAGTTCTTC. It codes for CASSQGQQRGLNNEQFF.

The rearrangement links TRBV21-1 to TRBJ2-7; TRBD1 was called by the table and not checked on the DNA. TRBV21-1 constitutes a pseudogene. The CDR3 runs 13 residues. The chain's CDR3 is CASSQKGRYEQYF. The DNA of the CDR3 is TGTGCCAGCAGCCAGAAGGGACGCTACGAGCAGTACTTC.

This chain joins TRBV18 and TRBJ2-3, with 7 bases aligning to TRBD2. Germline loops: CDR1 KGHSH, CDR2 LQKENI. The CDR3 length is 14 residues. The V and J ends lost 2 bases and 6 bases, in that order; junction bases with no gene match: 5. The CDR3 region has the DNA TGTGCCAGCTCACCAGGCGGGGGAAGCGATACGCAGTATTTT. This translates into CASSPGGGSDTQYF. The full variable domain, its missing parts supplied by reference TRBV18 and TRBJ2-3, is NAGVMQNPRHLVRRRGQEARLRCSPMKGHSHVYWYRQLPEEGLKFMVYLQKENIIDESGMPKERFSAEFPKEGPSILRIQQVVRGDSAAYFCASSPGGGSDTQYFGPGTRLTVL.

The chain couples TRBV5-6 to TRBJ2-1; weak D call: TRBD1 (5 bases). The CDR3 covers 16 residues. V dropped 1 base and J dropped 7 bases, with 18 bases sitting between them. Looked up from germline, CDR1 is SGHDT and CDR2 is YYEEEE. CDR3 residues: CASSLLGQRHGNEQFF. Written as DNA, the CDR3 is TGTGCCAGCAGCTTGTTGGGGCAGCGACATGGGAATGAGCAGTTCTTC.

The V gene is TRBV7-3, the J gene TRBJ2-2; D not certain. The CDR3 runs to 14 residues. Germline V CDR1 and CDR2: SGHTA, FQGTGA. V was cut by 1 base and J by 3 bases, with 6 bases left in between. CDR3 in amino acids: CASSLSHDTGELFF. The CDR3 bases are TGTGCCAGCAGCTTAAGCCATGACACCGGGGAGCTGTTTTTT.

V is TRBV12-3 or TRBV12-4 and J is TRBJ2-5, with 9 nucleotides matching TRBD1. The V segment lost 6 bases and the J segment 4 bases; nucleotides outside the gene matches: 6. The CDR3 is made up of 14 amino acids. CDR3 in DNA: TGTGCCAGCAGACTCGAGACAGGGGGAGAGACCCAGTACTTC. Translating it yields CASRLETGGETQYF.

The V and J genes are TRBV6-5 and TRBJ2-3; D uncertain. Germline CDR1 MNHEY, CDR2 SVGAGI. The CDR3 extends over 14 amino acids. Trimming pared 0 bases from V and 2 bases from J, leaving 6 bases between. CDR3 amino acids: CASSYSRSTDTQYF. The CDR3 coding sequence is TGTGCCAGCAGTTACTCTCGTTCCACAGATACGCAGTATTTT.

V is TRBV7-2 and J is TRBJ2-7, with D possibly being TRBD1 (6 bases). Germline lookup yields CDR1 SGHTA and CDR2 FQGNSA. The CDR3 is 14 amino acids. V shed 5 bases and J shed 1 base, with 12 bases lying between them. The CDR3, as DNA: TGTGCCAGCAGCAACAACAGGGCTTCCTACGAGCAGTACTTC. This codes for CASSNNRASYEQYF.

The chain recombines TRBV20-1 with TRBJ1-1; D unresolved. The germline gives CDR1 DFQATT, CDR2 SNEGSKA (reference sequence). This CDR3 is built from 15 residues. The ends were cut back, 0 bases at V and 1 base at J, with 12 bases in the middle. The CDR3 DNA follows: TGCAGTGCTAGAGATGGCTCCACAACGAACACTGAAGCTTTCTTT. It specifies CSARDGSTTNTEAFF.

This clonotype was picked up one time. V and J are TRBV11-3 and TRBJ1-1; D not certain. Per the germline V gene, CDR1 is SGHNT and CDR2 is YENEEA. The CDR3 is 13 residues long. V lost 5 bases and J 4 bases, leaving 11 bases between the germline ends. CDR3 bases: TGTGCCAGCAGCCGGCAGCCCCTCACTGAAGCTTTCTTT. The encoded protein is CASSRQPLTEAFF. The full variable domain, in which reference TRBV11-3 and TRBJ1-1 provide the parts outside the CDR3, is EAGVVQSPRYKIIEKKQPVAFWCNPISGHNTLYWYLQNLGQGPELLIRYENEEAVDDSQLPKDRFSAERLKGVDSTLKIQPAELGDSAVYLCASSRQPLTEAFFGQGTRLTVV.

The V and J genes are TRBV13 and TRBJ2-2, with D possibly being TRBD1 or TRBD2 (5 bases each). Germline V lookup: CDR1 PRHDT, CDR2 FYEKMQ (reference sequence). The CDR3 loop spans 16 amino acids. Trimming left V 5 bases short and J 7 bases short, with 20 bases between. CDR3 sequence: CASSPTRGGPIGELFF. The CDR3 nucleotides read TGTGCCAGCAGCCCCACGAGGGGCGGACCGATCGGGGAGCTGTTTTTT. Using reference TRBV13 and TRBJ2-2 for the parts outside the CDR3, the full variable domain is AAGVIQSPRHLIKEKRETATLKCYPIPRHDTVYWYQQGPGQDPQFLISFYEKMQSDKGSIPDRFSAQQFSDYHSELNMSSLELGDSALYFCASSPTRGGPIGELFFGEGSRLTVL.

The chain uses TRBV20-1 and TRBJ1-5; D is undetermined. V was cut by 5 bases and J by 0 bases, with 11 bases left in between. The CDR3 spans 14 residues. The germline V gene encodes CDR1 DFQATT and CDR2 SNEGSKA (reference sequence). CDR3 protein: CSAYDIHSNQPQHF. CDR3 in DNA: TGCAGTGCTTACGACATCCATAGCAATCAGCCCCAGCATTTT.

The rearrangement links TRBV25-1 to TRBJ2-7, with D perhaps assigned TRBD1 or TRBD2 (6 bases each). V lost 8 bases and J 4 bases, leaving 12 bases between the germline ends. Germline CDR1 and CDR2: MGHDK and SYGVNS. The CDR3 length is 12 residues. The chain's CDR3 is CASGIGGYEQYF. In DNA form, the CDR3 reads TGTGCCAGCGGTATAGGGGGGTACGAGCAGTACTTC.

The gene calls are TRBV5-1 and TRBJ2-3; 8 bases fit TRBD2. V trimming: 8 bases; J trimming: 6 bases; junction bases outside the gene matches: 11. This CDR3 spans 14 amino acids. Germline-derived CDR1 and CDR2 are SGHRS and YFSETQ. The CDR3 sequence is CASRLAILGDTQYF. The CDR3 nucleotides read TGCGCCAGTAGACTAGCGATACTCGGGGATACGCAGTATTTT.

The V call is TRBV7-2, the J call TRBJ1-5; tentatively, D is TRBD1 (6 bases). Germline CDR1 SGHTA, CDR2 FQGNSA. The CDR3 has 15 amino acids. Trimming cost V 5 bases and J 3 bases, with 14 bases left between them. The CDR3 reads CASSHTGQPNQPQHF. CDR3 sequence (DNA): TGTGCCAGCAGCCATACAGGACAGCCCAATCAGCCCCAGCATTTT.

The rearrangement uses TRBV25-1 and TRBJ1-2; 8 bases align to TRBD1. CDR1 and CDR2 (germline): MGHDK, SYGVNS. This CDR3 region has 14 residues. V lost 5 bases, J lost 2 bases, and 4 bases stayed unmatched. The DNA for the CDR3 is TGTGCCAGCAGTTCGCGGACAGGGAACTATGGCTACACCTTC. This translates into CASSSRTGNYGYTF.

The CDR3 is CSVDRGTGDEQFF. The CDR3 bases are TGCAGCGTTGATCGGGGGACAGGGGATGAGCAGTTCTTC. V gene TRBV29-1 combines with J gene TRBJ2-1; 10 positions match TRBD1. This CDR3 is built from 13 residues. CDR1 is SQVTM and CDR2 is ANQGSEA in the germline V gene. V shed 3 bases and J 8 bases; nucleotides not matched to a gene: 4.

The chain has TRBV29-1 and TRBJ2-7, with D possibly being TRBD1 or TRBD2 (5 bases each). Germline lookup yields CDR1 SQVTM and CDR2 ANQGSEA. The germline V and J ends were trimmed by 4 bases and 0 bases, with 7 bases remaining between them. CDR3 length: 12 amino acids. The CDR3 is CSVVGVSYEQYF. CDR3 bases: TGCAGCGTTGTGGGGGTCTCCTACGAGCAGTACTTC.

The rearrangement joins TRBV20-1 to TRBJ1-5; 7 nucleotides match TRBD1. The CDR3 sequence is 14 residues long. Germline CDR1 reads DFQATT; CDR2 reads SNEGSKA (reference sequence). Trimming cost V 5 bases and J 1 base; bases outside gene matches: 5. The CDR3 loop is CSARRDRSNQPQHF. DNA of the CDR3: TGCAGTGCTCGCCGGGACAGAAGCAATCAGCCCCAGCATTTT.